This TCR beta chain was documented in a study of control samples from healthy donors and cancer patients. Trimming removed 3 bases from V and 0 bases from J, with 12 bases in between. The germline CDR1 and CDR2 sequences are SGHVS and FNYEAQ. The CDR3 extends over 16 amino acids. Repertoires were generated with immunoSEQ multiplex PCR, while TCRdb's copy carries only in-frame clones and drops some. The table lists 100,000 or so clones, roughly 90% of them singletons. This receptor was identified in a woman in her forties or fifties in good health. This chain joins TRBV7-6 and TRBJ2-1; no firm D call. Sequencing input: blood. The CDR3 bases are TGTGCCAGCAGCTTGAGCAGTAGTAACTCCTACAATGAGCAGTTCTTC. This translates into CASSLSSSNSYNEQFF.